This T cell receptor (beta chain) was sequenced for a study of T cell responses to AZD1222 COVID-19 vaccine. Study-level background: Second doses at about 4 or about 12 weeks were pooled. Points from the study as a whole: Reportedly, close to half of spike-specific TCRs are directed against unmutated variant regions. Clonal diversity was possibly underestimated, and the donors were mostly white British, with more females.

The CDR3 extends over 14 amino acids. The germline V gene has CDR1 MNHEY and CDR2 SVGAGI. V lost 8 bases and J lost 0; bases outside the gene matches: 7. This table comes from immunoSEQ multiplex PCR, and its TCRdb copy is limited to in-frame clones, with some not included. The table lists approximately 150,000 clones, roughly 87% of them singletons, with 2.5% to 3% in the top ten. Of note for this clone: What it binds is not known.

Specimen: peripheral blood, collected on day 0 of AZD1222 vaccination. This clonotype was obtained from an adult in good health. The chain links TRBV6-5 to TRBJ2-7; 7 nucleotides line up with TRBD2. This CDR3 reads CASRRGGSSYEQYF. The CDR3 coding sequence is TGTGCCAGCCGACGAGGCGGGAGCTCCTACGAGCAGTACTTC.